This T cell receptor beta chain was recovered during a study of vaccination and CD4 T cells after COVID-19. The treatment is: approximately 9-day PBMC culture with coronavirus spike peptide pools or control peptides (ViraFEST assay). Samples of CD4+ T cells were obtained from the unexposed donor before the COVID-19 pandemic (2011-2018). As for this clonotype: Its antigen is undetermined.

The germline V and J ends were trimmed by 1 base and 5 bases, with 6 bases remaining between them. CDR3 length: 13 residues. Germline V gene data show CDR1 as SGHRS and CDR2 as YFSETQ. Cultured CD4+ T cell DNA underwent sequencing with the Oncomine TCR Beta short-read assay. In TCRdb, the PCR reads were re-called with MiXCR into one record per CDR3 protein. The top ten hold around 57% of the sample, which has around 3,000 distinct CDR3 sequences, over 25% seen once. The sample consisted of CD4+ T cells from blood, cultured in vitro. This rearrangement joins TRBV5-1 to TRBJ1-4; D is undetermined. The receptor was derived from a human donor in good health. CDR3 nucleotide sequence: TGCGCCAGCAGCTTGACCGCAAATGAAAAACTGTTTTTT. Protein sequence: CASSLTANEKLFF.